The 26 T cell receptor beta chains below come from one sample, sequenced in a study of blood T cell repertoires in COVID-19. Generated by immunoSEQ multiplex PCR, the TCRdb table keeps only in-frame clones and is missing some. The sample records about 160,000 clones, around 85% being singletons. Material for sequencing was peripheral blood. The receptors originated from a man at least 80 years old with COVID-19, enrolled during active disease.

The V and J genes are TRBV6-1 and TRBJ2-3, with D tentatively TRBD1 (5 bases). V lost 0 bases to trimming and J lost 5 bases, with 9 bases between them. The length of the CDR3 is 14 residues. Germline V gene lookup returns CDR1 MNHNS and CDR2 SASEGT. The chain's CDR3 is CASSEAQGRDTQYF. The CDR3 nucleotides are TGTGCCAGCAGTGAAGCGCAGGGCAGAGATACGCAGTATTTT.

This clone was detected a few times. The rearrangement uses TRBV28 and TRBJ2-7; TRBD1 aligns across 7 bases. The germline CDR1 and CDR2 sequences are MDHEN and SYDVKM. J lost 2 bases, V lost 8 bases, and 3 bases had no gene match. This CDR3 has 12 residues. CDR3 region: CASGTVAYEQYF. CDR3 nucleotides: TGTGCCAGCGGGACAGTTGCCTACGAGCAGTACTTC.

The chain is built from TRBV7-9 and TRBJ1-1; perhaps TRBD1 as D (5 bases). V dropped 5 bases and J dropped 3 bases, with 16 bases sitting between them. The CDR3 is made up of 15 amino acids. Germline V gives CDR1 SEHNR, CDR2 FQNEAQ (reference sequence). CDR3 in amino acids: CASSPLGGSDTEAFF. The CDR3 nucleotides read TGTGCCAGCAGCCCACTGGGGGGGTCGGACACTGAAGCTTTCTTT.

This rearrangement joins TRBV19 to TRBJ1-5, with 9 bases lining up with TRBD1. Germline V gives CDR1 LNHDA, CDR2 SQIVND (reference sequence). CDR3 size: 13 residues. Losses at the gene ends were 9 bases for V and 7 bases for J; bases not matched to a gene: 7. CDR3 sequence: CASGQGLQQPQHF. The CDR3 region has the DNA TGTGCCAGCGGACAGGGGTTGCAACAGCCCCAGCATTTT.

This chain connects TRBV7-2 to TRBJ1-6; TRBD1 might be the D (6 bases). CDR1 is SGHTA, CDR2 FQGNSA, per germline. Trimming stripped 4 bases from V and 7 bases from J, with 11 bases between. The CDR3 contains 14 residues. The CDR3: CASSSQGNNSPLHF. The CDR3 region has the DNA TGTGCCAGCAGCTCCCAGGGGAACAATTCACCCCTCCACTTT.

The rearrangement joins TRBV5-5 to TRBJ1-1; TRBD1 aligns across 7 bases. V trimming: 0 bases; J trimming: 7 bases; junction bases outside the gene matches: 3. The length of the CDR3 is 13 residues. Looked up from germline, CDR1 is SGHKS and CDR2 is YYEKEE (reference sequence). Written as DNA, the CDR3 is TGTGCCAGCAGCTTGGCAGGGGGGTTTGAAGCTTTCTTT. This encodes CASSLAGGFEAFF.

V is TRBV10-3 and J is TRBJ1-6; TRBD1 matches at 7 bases. Trimming removed 2 bases from V and 4 bases from J; junction bases left unmatched: 8. CDR3 length: 17 residues. The germline V gene encodes CDR1 ENHRY and CDR2 SYGVKD. Here the CDR3 reads CAISEGRDSSYNSPLHF. As DNA, the CDR3 is TGTGCCATCAGTGAGGGACGGGACAGCTCTTATAATTCACCCCTCCACTTT.

This rearrangement joins TRBV19 to TRBJ1-5, with 12 bases matching TRBD1. The CDR3 consists of 18 residues. Looked up from germline, CDR1 is LNHDA and CDR2 is SQIVND (reference sequence). V shed 5 bases and J 1 base; nucleotides not matched to a gene: 9. As DNA, the CDR3 is TGTGCCAGTAGTGGCCGGGACAGGGGGCTAGGAAGCAATCAGCCCCAGCATTTT. Its translation is CASSGRDRGLGSNQPQHF.

The chain couples TRBV7-2 to TRBJ1-3; TRBD1 is a possible D gene (5 bases). The CDR3 runs to 15 residues. Trimming removed 3 bases from V and 0 bases from J, with 9 bases in between. Germline V CDR1 and CDR2: SGHTA, FQGNSA. The CDR3 protein is CASSFDSTSGNTIYF. CDR3 DNA sequence: TGTGCCAGCAGCTTCGACAGTACCTCTGGAAACACCATATATTTT.

The gene calls are TRBV3-1 (or the pseudogene TRBV3-2) and TRBJ1-6; 10 bases match TRBD1. Trimming took 7 bases from V and 7 from J; bases not matched to a gene: 7. Germline V gene sequence: CDR1 LGHDT, CDR2 YNNKEL (reference sequence). This CDR3 is 15 amino acids long. Here the CDR3 reads CASTNRQGANSPLHF. For the CDR3, the DNA is TGTGCCAGCACCAACAGACAGGGGGCCAATTCACCCCTCCACTTT.

V is TRBV12-3 or TRBV12-4 and J is TRBJ2-7; D may be TRBD1 (5 bases). The CDR3 is made up of 12 amino acids. The V end was cut by 5 bases, the J end by 5 bases, with 10 bases between. CDR3 protein: CASSPRVHEQYF. CDR3 coding DNA: TGTGCCAGCAGTCCCAGGGTCCACGAGCAGTACTTC.

The chain has TRBV28 and TRBJ1-1; D is ambiguous. Germline CDR1 MDHEN, CDR2 SYDVKM. The CDR3 extends over 14 amino acids. V shed 3 bases and J shed 0 bases, with 8 bases lying between them. CDR3 DNA sequence: TGTGCCAGCAGTTTTTCCACACTGAACACTGAAGCTTTCTTT. Encoded protein: CASSFSTLNTEAFF.

The chain carries TRBV7-9 and TRBJ2-1, with a weak D call TRBD1 (8 bases). The CDR3 loop spans 16 amino acids. Germline V gene lookup returns CDR1 SEHNR and CDR2 FQNEAQ (reference sequence). The V and J ends lost 5 bases and 9 bases respectively, with 23 bases between them. The CDR3 reads CASSPSVVTGEGEQFF. CDR3 coding DNA: TGTGCCAGCAGCCCTAGTGTAGTGACAGGGGAGGGTGAGCAGTTCTTC.

This chain connects TRBV3-1 (or the pseudogene TRBV3-2) to TRBJ2-3; D might be TRBD2 (5 bases). Germline V CDR1 and CDR2: LGHDT, YNNKEL (reference sequence). This CDR3 comprises 15 residues. V was shortened by 3 bases and J by 0 bases, with 10 bases between the two germline ends. This CDR3 reads CASSQWAGSTDTQYF. The CDR3 DNA reads as TGTGCCAGCAGCCAGTGGGCGGGTAGCACAGATACGCAGTATTTT.

The sample holds a few counts of this clone. V gene TRBV5-1 combines with J gene TRBJ1-1, with 7 nucleotides matching TRBD1. The germline V gene encodes CDR1 SGHRS and CDR2 YFSETQ. This CDR3 region has 16 residues. Germline trimming cut 5 bases from V and 1 base from J; bases unmatched to any gene: 11. For the CDR3, the DNA is TGCGCCAGCAGAACCTATCTACAGGGGCCGAACACTGAAGCTTTCTTT. Its protein product is CASRTYLQGPNTEAFF.

The rearrangement joins TRBV19 to TRBJ1-1, with 9 bases fitting TRBD1. Germline V gene data show CDR1 as LNHDA and CDR2 as SQIVND (reference sequence). The CDR3 sequence is 15 residues long. Trimming removed 6 bases from V and 6 bases from J; junction bases left unmatched: 11. CDR3 bases: TGTGCCAGTAGGAAAACAGGGGGCTCTAACGCTGAAGCTTTCTTT. It yields the protein CASRKTGGSNAEAFF.

V is TRBV7-2 and J is TRBJ2-2; weak D call: TRBD2 (5 bases). This CDR3 region has 14 residues. Trimming removed 6 bases from V and 0 bases from J, with 8 bases in between. The germline CDR1 and CDR2 sequences are SGHTA and FQGNSA. CDR3 sequence reads: CASSQDSNTGELFF. The CDR3 coding sequence is TGTGCCAGCAGTCAGGACTCGAACACCGGGGAGCTGTTTTTT.

This chain uses TRBV5-5 with TRBJ1-3; no firm D call. With 2 bases removed from V and 0 bases from J, the gap between germline ends came to 9 bases. CDR1 SGHKS and CDR2 YYEKEE come from the germline V gene (reference sequence). The length of the CDR3 is 15 residues. Written as DNA, the CDR3 is TGTGCCAGCAGCTTTGGCCCCAGCTCTGGAAACACCATATATTTT. This sequence encodes CASSFGPSSGNTIYF.

This sequence joins TRBV5-6 and TRBJ2-1, with a tentative D call TRBD1 (6 bases). The germline V and J ends were trimmed by 2 bases and 9 bases, with 9 bases remaining between them. Germline-derived CDR1 and CDR2 are SGHDT and YYEEEE. CDR3 length: 12 amino acids. CDR3 region: CASSLWTAEQFF. CDR3 coding DNA: TGTGCCAGCAGCTTATGGACAGCTGAGCAGTTCTTC.

The J gene is TRBJ2-3, the V gene TRBV7-2, with D possibly being TRBD2 (6 bases). Trimming took 5 bases from V and 1 from J, leaving 10 bases between them. Germline V gives CDR1 SGHTA, CDR2 FQGNSA. CDR3 length equals 14 residues. CDR3 protein: CASSPGGGTDTQYF. CDR3 in DNA: TGTGCCAGCAGCCCTGGCGGGGGCACAGATACGCAGTATTTT. Filled out from reference TRBV7-2 and TRBJ2-3, the complete variable domain reads GAGVSQSPSNKVTEKGKDVELRCDPISGHTALYWYRQSLGQGLEFLIYFQGNSAPDKSGLPSDRFSAERTGGSVSTLTIQRTQQEDSAVYLCASSPGGGTDTQYFGPGTRLTVL.

This clone has a single count. The CDR3 region is CASSLAQPGNTIYF. The CDR3 DNA is TGTGCCAGCAGCTTAGCACAACCTGGAAACACCATATATTTT. This chain uses TRBV7-8 with TRBJ1-3, with D hard to call. This CDR3 contains 14 residues. V dropped 0 bases and J dropped 2 bases, with 5 bases sitting between them. Germline CDR1 SGHVS, CDR2 FQNEAQ.

This rearrangement joins TRBV19 to TRBJ1-2; D not certain. The CDR3 is made up of 13 amino acids. V lost 3 bases to trimming and J lost 4 bases, with 9 bases between them. Germline V CDR1 and CDR2: LNHDA, SQIVND (reference sequence). The CDR3 here is CASSMRQPYGYTF. The CDR3 coding sequence is TGTGCCAGTAGTATGCGGCAACCCTATGGCTACACCTTC.

This chain connects TRBV10-3 to TRBJ2-7; TRBD1 aligns across 9 bases. The CDR3 covers 16 residues. The germline V gene has CDR1 ENHRY and CDR2 SYGVKD. V shed 4 bases and J 0 bases; nucleotides not matched to a gene: 7. The CDR3 DNA reads as TGTGCCATCAGTGCCCCGGGGACAGGGCGCTCCTACGAGCAGTACTTC. Amino acids: CAISAPGTGRSYEQYF.

This chain uses TRBV2 with TRBJ1-2, with D possibly matching TRBD1 (6 bases). The V end was cut by 7 bases, the J end by 4 bases, with 10 bases between. Germline CDR1 and CDR2: SNHLY and FYNNEI. The CDR3 runs 12 residues. The CDR3 sequence: CASTSQGYGYTF. In DNA, the CDR3 is TGTGCCAGCACCTCACAGGGCTATGGCTACACCTTC.

The V and J genes are TRBV23-1 and TRBJ1-5, with 8 positions matching TRBD1. TRBV23-1 is sorted into the ORF group, with uncertain function. The CDR3 is 22 amino acids. The junction had 19 bases not matched to a gene; V was cut back by 0 bases and J by 0 bases. The CDR3 sequence is CASSQSVKVVRTGSASNQPQHF. In DNA form, the CDR3 reads TGCGCCAGCAGTCAATCGGTCAAGGTCGTGAGGACAGGGTCGGCTAGCAATCAGCCCCAGCATTTT.

The rearrangement links TRBV4-2 to TRBJ2-3; 7 bases are a match to TRBD2. The V gene's germline CDR1 is LGHNA and CDR2 YNFKEQ. This CDR3 has 16 amino acids. Losses at the gene ends were 0 bases for V and 2 bases for J; bases not matched to a gene: 5. CDR3 loop: CASSQELGGSTDTQYF. The CDR3, as DNA: TGTGCCAGCAGCCAAGAACTCGGGGGGTCCACAGATACGCAGTATTTT.